One sample yielded the 17 T cell receptor beta chains listed below, sequenced in a study of T cell responses to AZD1222 COVID-19 vaccine. Method: immunoSEQ multiplex PCR; TCRdb's copy keeps in-frame clones and lacks some. This table has about 120,000 clones, 85% to 90% appearing once. Sequenced material: peripheral blood, taken on day 0 of AZD1222 vaccination. The receptor set was obtained from an adult in good health.

The rearrangement uses TRBV6-4 and TRBJ1-2, with D maybe TRBD1 (5 bases). The CDR3 consists of 15 residues. V lost 4 bases to trimming and J lost 1 base, with 13 bases between them. Germline V gene sequence: CDR1 MRHNA, CDR2 SNTAGT. The CDR3 nucleotides read TGTGCCAGCAGTGCTAATCCTGGGGGTAACTATGGCTACACCTTC. Protein product: CASSANPGGNYGYTF.

The rearrangement uses TRBV3-1 (or the pseudogene TRBV3-2) and TRBJ2-7; possibly TRBD1 for D (5 bases). V lost 5 bases, J lost 2 bases, and 25 bases lay in between. The length of the CDR3 is 18 residues. Germline values: CDR1 LGHDT, CDR2 YNNKEL (reference sequence). The CDR3 is CASSSLGVGEIATYEQYF. The CDR3, as DNA: TGTGCCAGCAGCTCATTAGGGGTTGGCGAAATTGCAACCTACGAGCAGTACTTC.

The chain is built from TRBV2 and TRBJ1-3; D perhaps matches TRBD1 (5 bases). Trimming left V 8 bases short and J 0 bases short, with 11 bases between. CDR3 length equals 14 residues. Looked up from germline, CDR1 is SNHLY and CDR2 is FYNNEI. In nucleotides, the CDR3 is TGTGCCAGCCAGGGACGAAACTCTGGAAACACCATATATTTT. Amino acids: CASQGRNSGNTIYF. The full variable domain, with the rest looked up from reference TRBV2 and TRBJ1-3, is EPEVTQTPSHQVTQMGQEVILRCVPISNHLYFYWYRQILGQKVEFLVSFYNNEISEKSEIFDDQFSVERPDGSNFTLKIRSTKLEDSAMYFCASQGRNSGNTIYFGEGSWLTVV.

The V gene is TRBV6-5, the J gene TRBJ1-4; D is uncertain. Between the trimmed V and J ends, which lost 9 bases and 7 bases, there was a span of 12 bases. This CDR3 contains 12 residues. Germline CDR1 and CDR2: MNHEY and SVGAGI. DNA of the CDR3: TGTGCCAGTGGGGAAGCAAGTGAAAAACTGTTTTTT. This gives the protein CASGEASEKLFF.

The chain links TRBV6-5 to TRBJ1-1; no clear D gene. The CDR3 has 13 residues. Germline lookup yields CDR1 MNHEY and CDR2 SVGAGI. Trimming pared 5 bases from V and 8 bases from J, leaving 15 bases between. The CDR3 DNA reads TGTGCCAGCAGTATCTCGACCCAGGCGGAAGCTTTCTTT. Residues: CASSISTQAEAFF.

The chain carries TRBV10-3 and TRBJ1-2; D not resolved. CDR3 length: 14 amino acids. Germline loops: CDR1 ENHRY, CDR2 SYGVKD. Trimming removed 2 bases from V and 4 bases from J, with 11 bases in between. The CDR3 spells CAISERGTVYGYTF. In nucleotides, the CDR3 is TGTGCCATCAGTGAGCGAGGAACAGTCTATGGCTACACCTTC.

The V call is TRBV6-1, the J call TRBJ1-4; 11 bases are a match to TRBD1. The CDR3 sequence is 15 residues long. CDR1 and CDR2 (germline): MNHNS, SASEGT. The V segment lost 6 bases and the J segment 8 bases; nucleotides outside the gene matches: 8. The chain's CDR3 is CASSQEGQGGEKLFF. The CDR3 DNA follows: TGTGCCAGCAGCCAAGAGGGACAGGGGGGGGAAAAACTGTTTTTT.

The chain has TRBV29-1 and TRBJ2-5; D assignment may be TRBD1 or TRBD2 (6 bases each). Germline loops: CDR1 SQVTM, CDR2 ANQGSEA. This CDR3 contains 11 residues. CDR3 loop: CTGGREETQYF. The CDR3, as DNA: TGCACCGGGGGCCGAGAAGAGACCCAGTACTTC.

The CDR3 region is CASSYSGQGSNEQFF. The CDR3 DNA reads as TGTGCCAGCAGTTACTCGGGACAGGGTAGCAATGAGCAGTTCTTC. V usage is TRBV6-5 and J usage is TRBJ2-1; 9 bases fit TRBD1. Germline CDR1 reads MNHEY; CDR2 reads SVGAGI. Trimming took 0 bases from V and 6 from J; bases not matched to a gene: 3. The CDR3 runs to 15 residues.

The V and J genes are TRBV9 and TRBJ1-5; no reliable D call. V was trimmed by 0 bases and J by 4 bases, leaving 8 bases between them. CDR1 is SGDLS, CDR2 YYNGEE, per germline. The CDR3 has 14 amino acids. The CDR3 region is CASSVGAGNQPQHF. CDR3 DNA: TGTGCCAGCAGCGTAGGGGCGGGGAATCAGCCCCAGCATTTT.

The chain links TRBV6-5 to TRBJ1-2; 7 positions agree with TRBD1. The CDR3 extends over 13 amino acids. After removal of 6 bases from V and 6 bases from J, the junction contained 7 bases not matched to a gene. CDR1 MNHEY and CDR2 SVGAGI come from the germline V gene. Here the CDR3 DNA reads TGTGCCAGCAGCTACAGGGGAGGAGATGGCTACACCTTC. Its protein is CASSYRGGDGYTF.

The gene calls are TRBV7-7 and TRBJ1-1; possibly TRBD1 for D (6 bases). Between the trimmed V and J ends, which lost 5 bases and 5 bases, there was a span of 15 bases. Germline V gene sequence: CDR1 SSHAT, CDR2 FNYEAQ (reference sequence). The CDR3 totals 14 residues. In nucleotides, the CDR3 is TGTGCCAGCAGCCGCATTGAGGGGGAGACTGAAGCTTTCTTT. This translates into CASSRIEGETEAFF. Full variable domain (missing parts from reference TRBV7-7 and TRBJ1-1): GAGVSQSPRYKVTKRGQDVTLRCDPISSHATLYWYQQALGQGPEFLTYFNYEAQPDKSGLPSDRFSAERPEGSISTLTIQRTEQRDSAMYRCASSRIEGETEAFFGQGTRLTVV.

V is TRBV24-1 and J is TRBJ1-2; unclear D gene. CDR3 length equals 13 residues. The germline V gene encodes CDR1 KGHDR and CDR2 SFDVKD. The V gene lost 3 bases and the J gene lost 4 bases, with 8 bases spanning the gap. The CDR3 bases are TGTGCCACCAGTGATGGGCGGGGCTATGGCTACACCTTC. Protein product: CATSDGRGYGYTF.

The rearrangement uses TRBV6-5 and TRBJ1-6, with unresolved D. The V gene's germline CDR1 is MNHEY and CDR2 SVGAGI. The CDR3 runs to 16 residues. V was cut by 4 bases and J by 7 bases, with 17 bases left in between. The CDR3 DNA reads as TGTGCCAGCAGTTGGGGTTCGGTAGTTTCGAATTCACCCCTCCACTTT. Translated: CASSWGSVVSNSPLHF.

This rearrangement joins TRBV18 to TRBJ2-3; 7 bases are a match to TRBD2. The CDR3 length is 14 residues. V lost 2 bases to trimming and J lost 4 bases; unmatched junction nucleotides: 3. In germline, CDR1 is KGHSH, CDR2 LQKENI. The CDR3 loop is CASSPGGGADTQYF. The CDR3, as DNA: TGTGCCAGCTCACCAGGCGGGGGTGCAGATACGCAGTATTTT.

The count of this clone is one. V gene TRBV13 combines with J gene TRBJ1-1; D gene unclear. CDR1 and CDR2 from the germline V gene are PRHDT and FYEKMQ (reference sequence). The length of the CDR3 is 12 residues. With 6 bases removed from V and 13 bases from J, the gap between germline ends came to 18 bases. The CDR3 loop is CASSQTPQEDFF. In DNA form, the CDR3 reads TGTGCCAGCAGTCAGACCCCGCAGGAGGATTTCTTT. Full variable domain (missing parts from reference TRBV13 and TRBJ1-1): AAGVIQSPRHLIKEKRETATLKCYPIPRHDTVYWYQQGPGQDPQFLISFYEKMQSDKGSIPDRFSAQQFSDYHSELNMSSLELGDSALYFCASSQTPQEDFFGQGTRLTVV.

V is TRBV7-2 and J is TRBJ2-7, with TRBD2 matching 10 bases. CDR3 length equals 15 residues. V gave up 5 bases and J gave up 6 bases; unmatched junction bases: 10. Germline V lookup: CDR1 SGHTA, CDR2 FQGNSA. For the CDR3, the DNA is TGTGCCAGCAGCAAAGAGGTTAGCGGGGGGACCGAGCAGTACTTC. It codes for CASSKEVSGGTEQYF.